The sample holds a few counts of the clone carrying this T cell receptor beta chain. The antigen is not known. Germline CDR1 is SGHRS and CDR2 is YFSETQ. The CDR3 totals 12 residues. Trimming removed 0 bases from V and 7 bases from J, with 8 bases in between. TCRdb processed the RACE reads anew with MiXCR; each CDR3 protein has one entry. This repertoire shows about 85,000 distinct CDR3 sequences, around 10% found once; its top ten account for roughly 1.4%. Time point reported: patch test 2, 6 weeks after DPC sensitization. Treatment described: therapeutic diphenylcyclopropenone sensitization with weekly scalp DPC. The source of the sample is a study of human T cells and chemical hapten exposure. Findings and limits, study-wide: PT1 expanded TCR numbers tracked positively with patch test score.

The sequence derives from a man aged 18 to 29 with alopecia areata. Some clones in this sample may be carry-over from other donors' samples. The chain carries TRBV5-1 and TRBJ2-7; D could derive from TRBD1 or TRBD2 (5 bases each). The material was whole blood, obtained in connection with sensitization to the hapten diphenylcyclopropenone (DPC). The CDR3 is CASSLGGLEQYF. The CDR3 bases are TGCGCCAGCAGCTTGGGGGGGTTAGAGCAGTACTTC. The variable domain in full, with the rest retrieved from reference TRBV5-1 and TRBJ2-7, is KAGVTQTPRYLIKTRGQQVTLSCSPISGHRSVSWYQQTPGQGLQFLFEYFSETQRNKGNFPGRFSGRQFSNSRSEMNVSTLELGDSALYLCASSLGGLEQYFGPGTRLTVT.